This TCR beta chain was found in a study of blood T cell repertoires in COVID-19. Study-wide context: Some COVID-19 samples were acute and others convalescent; all came from the United States, Italy and Spain. PBMCs, B-cell-depleted T cells, or T cells provided the cDNA or gDNA that made up the material.

The germline CDR1 and CDR2 sequences are LNHDA and SQIVND (reference sequence). The CDR3 totals 15 residues. V shed 7 bases and J 0 bases; nucleotides not matched to a gene: 4. Under the authors' procedure: Researchers report that nucleated cell counts were estimated from reference gene primer amplification. Only in-frame clones appear in the TCRdb table, and some are missing; sequencing was by immunoSEQ multiplex PCR. V, J and clone size are those of that table, while D and trimming were read from the DNA. Here the sample spans about 180,000 clones, approximately 87% being singletons. The chain recombines TRBV19 with TRBJ2-1; 9 bases are a match to TRBD2. The sequenced sample consisted of peripheral blood. The receptor was derived from a woman in her seventies with COVID-19, enrolled during active disease. In DNA, the CDR3 is TGTGCCAGTACTGGGACTAGCAGCTCCTACAATGAGCAGTTCTTC. Protein: CASTGTSSSYNEQFF.